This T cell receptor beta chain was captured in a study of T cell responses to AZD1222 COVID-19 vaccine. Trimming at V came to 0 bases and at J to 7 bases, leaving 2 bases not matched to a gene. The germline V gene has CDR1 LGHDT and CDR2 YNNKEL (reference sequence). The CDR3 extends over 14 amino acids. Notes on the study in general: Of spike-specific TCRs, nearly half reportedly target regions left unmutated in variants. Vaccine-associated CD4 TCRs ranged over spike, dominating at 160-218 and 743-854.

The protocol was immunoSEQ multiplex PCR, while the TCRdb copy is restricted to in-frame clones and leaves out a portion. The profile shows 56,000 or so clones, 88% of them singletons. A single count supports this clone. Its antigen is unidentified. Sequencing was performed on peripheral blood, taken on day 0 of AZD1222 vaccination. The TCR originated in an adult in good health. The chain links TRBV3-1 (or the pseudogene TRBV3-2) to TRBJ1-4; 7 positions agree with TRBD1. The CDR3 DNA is TGTGCCAGCAGCCAAGAACAGGGGAGTGAAAAACTGTTTTTT. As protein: CASSQEQGSEKLFF.